Below, one TCR beta chain is given with its context. Germline trimming cut 4 bases from V and 3 bases from J; bases unmatched to any gene: 13. Germline lookup yields CDR1 SGHNT and CDR2 YYREEE (reference sequence). The CDR3 spans 17 residues. This sample was taken from a study of cytomegalovirus exposure and HLA in healthy donors. 60 Vbeta and 13 Jbeta primers were used in PCR. Assay: immunoSEQ multiplex PCR; the TCRdb copy retains only in-frame clones and omits some. The table lists about 55,000 clones, 50% to 70% of them singletons, with about an eighth in the top ten. J is TRBJ2-5 and V is TRBV5-4; 9 bases are a match to TRBD2. Material: PBMCs. The TCR was taken from a human donor in good health. CDR3 nucleotide sequence: TGTGCCAGCAGCCCCTCTGGCTGGAGCGGGGGGAAAGAGACCCAGTACTTC. Translation gives CASSPSGWSGGKETQYF.